Included here is one T cell receptor (beta chain) sequence, with context. Its antigen is not identified. This sample stems from a study of T cells after yellow fever vaccination. Study conclusions and caveats: When the response was secondary, it was weaker but reached its peak faster, day 5 versus 15.

V was shortened by 1 base and J by 2 bases, with 8 bases between the two germline ends. Per germline, CDR1 SGHTA and CDR2 FQGNSA. The CDR3 is 14 residues long. TCRdb passed the 5' RACE reads through MiXCR, listing each CDR3 protein once. The table includes around 530,000 distinct CDR3 sequences, about 15% detected once. The TCR sequence derives from a man aged 18 to 29 who received the YFV17D yellow fever vaccine. This material consisted of PBMCs, taken less than 6 days after the first yellow fever vaccination. This chain joins TRBV7-2 and TRBJ1-1, with unresolved D. The CDR3 is CASSLDFRNTEAFF. The DNA for the CDR3 is TGTGCCAGCAGCTTAGATTTTAGAAACACTGAAGCTTTCTTT.